Following are 21 T cell receptor beta chains from one sample sequenced in a study of T cells in women clearing cervical HPV infection. The protocol was immunoSEQ multiplex PCR, while the TCRdb copy is restricted to in-frame clones and leaves out a portion. The sample is made up of under 50,000 clones, and the top ten hold under 6.5% of it. Material for sequencing was blood buffy coat. The receptors here all came from a woman between 18 and 75 years old with a cervical HPV16 infection that either progressed to CIN3+ or cleared (not recorded which).

A note on this clone: The read finishes 3 residues shy of the CDR3 end, and the germline J gene is used to complete it. This chain links TRBV20-1 with TRBJ2-7, with 9 bases matching TRBD1. From germline, CDR1 is DFQATT and CDR2 SNEGSKA (reference sequence). The CDR3 is made up of 19 amino acids. Trimming took 3 bases from V and 3 from J; bases not matched to a gene: 21. The CDR3 sequence is CSARRGQGFWGEVNYEQYF. Incomplete CDR3 DNA: TGCAGTGCTAGGAGGGGACAGGGTTTCTGGGGGGAGGTGAACTACGAG.

Details on this clone: Sequencing ends 3 residues short of the CDR3 end; the germline J gene provides the rest. The chain uses TRBV20-1 and TRBJ1-5, with a possible D match to TRBD1 (5 bases). Trimming took 5 bases from V and 1 from J, leaving 18 bases between them. The germline V gene has CDR1 DFQATT and CDR2 SNEGSKA (reference sequence). The CDR3 length is 16 residues. The CDR3 bases that were read are TGCAGTGCTCCCTTACGCGGGGCGCGGAGCAATCAGCCC. Residues: CSAPLRGARSNQP. The whole CDR3 region reads CSAPLRGARSNQPQHF.

Remarks on this clone: The CDR3 end falls 3 residues outside the read, so it is completed with the germline J gene. The chain recombines TRBV7-6 with TRBJ2-7, with 9 bases fitting TRBD1. This CDR3 is 14 amino acids long. From germline, CDR1 is SGHVS and CDR2 FNYEAQ. V lost 4 bases and J lost 5; bases outside the gene matches: 6. The CDR3 here is CASSWGQGSHEQYF. CDR3 DNA (partial): TGTGCCAGCAGCTGGGGACAGGGATCCCACGAG.

In regard to this clone: Read sequence stops 3 residues before the CDR3 end, and the germline J gene provides the missing end. The rearrangement uses TRBV7-2 and TRBJ1-2; D gene unclear. This CDR3 contains 13 residues. Trimming left V 5 bases short and J 3 bases short, with 10 bases between. CDR1 and CDR2 (germline): SGHTA, FQGNSA. The sequenced CDR3 bases are TGTGCCAGCAGCCCGGAAGGGTACTATGGC. Its protein product is CASSPEGYYG. The whole CDR3 protein is CASSPEGYYGYTF.

As regards this clone: The read stops 3 residues short of the end of the CDR3; the missing end is completed from the germline J gene. The V gene is TRBV29-1, the J gene TRBJ2-2; the D gene is possibly TRBD1 (6 bases). The CDR3 sequence is 11 residues long. The germline V and J ends were trimmed by 7 bases and 5 bases, with 8 bases remaining between them. Germline CDR1 and CDR2: SQVTM and ANQGSEA. The CDR3 region is CSGQGTGELFF. The covered CDR3 bases are TGCAGCGGGCAGGGGACCGGGGAG.

CDR3 amino acids: CATSGTGVDNQPQHF. The sequenced part of the CDR3 DNA is TGTGCCACCAGCGGGACAGGGGTTGACAATCAGCCC. J is TRBJ1-5 and V is TRBV28, with 10 bases aligning to TRBD1. Sequencing ends 3 residues short of the CDR3 end; the germline J gene provides the rest. The V gene's germline CDR1 is MDHEN and CDR2 SYDVKM. Losses at the gene ends were 10 bases for V and 3 bases for J; bases not matched to a gene: 9. This CDR3 is 15 amino acids long.

A word on this clone: The read finishes 3 residues shy of the CDR3 end, and the germline J gene is used to complete it. The rearrangement joins TRBV18 to TRBJ2-5; D might be TRBD1 (6 bases). The CDR3 consists of 15 residues. The V gene's germline CDR1 is KGHSH and CDR2 LQKENI. V shed 6 bases and J shed 1 base, with 15 bases lying between them. The CDR3: CASSPRRTVQETQYF. The DNA read from the CDR3 is TGTGCCAGCTCCCCCAGGCGGACAGTCCAAGAGACC.

The CDR3 is CASSPVKGVGTEAFF. The covered CDR3 bases are TGTGCCAGCTCACCAGTGAAGGGGGTGGGCACTGAA. The rearrangement links TRBV18 to TRBJ1-1; tentative D call: TRBD1 (6 bases). Read data end 3 residues before the CDR3 end; the end is taken from the germline J gene. Per germline, CDR1 KGHSH and CDR2 LQKENI. V lost 2 bases and J 4 bases, leaving 14 bases between the germline ends. The CDR3 contains 15 residues.

A remark on this clone: The sequenced fragment ends 3 residues before the CDR3 boundary, so the rest is inferred from the germline J gene. The V and J genes are TRBV7-2 and TRBJ1-5, with 7 bases aligning to TRBD1. There are 13 residues in the CDR3. Germline V gene lookup returns CDR1 SGHTA and CDR2 FQGNSA. Trimming cost V 5 bases and J 5 bases; bases outside gene matches: 3. The CDR3 spells CASSQQGYQPQHF. The covered CDR3 bases are TGTGCCAGCAGCCAACAGGGGTATCAGCCC. The full variable domain, with the rest looked up from reference TRBV7-2 and TRBJ1-5, is GAGVSQSPSNKVTEKGKDVELRCDPISGHTALYWYRQSLGQGLEFLIYFQGNSAPDKSGLPSDRFSAERTGGSVSTLTIQRTQQEDSAVYLCASSQQGYQPQHFGDGTRLSIL.

About this clone itself: The read comes to an end 3 residues before the CDR3 does, leaving the germline J gene to fill in the end. The chain recombines TRBV7-3 with TRBJ2-1; 11 bases line up with TRBD2. The CDR3 is 16 amino acids. With 5 bases clipped from V and 0 bases from J, the junction kept 3 bases outside the gene matches. CDR1 is SGHTA, CDR2 FQGTGA, per germline. CDR3 DNA (partial): TGTGCCAGCAGCACCACTAGCGGGAGCTCCTACAATGAG. Translated: CASSTTSGSSYNE. The entire CDR3 protein reads CASSTTSGSSYNEQFF.

Concerning this clone: The CDR3 end falls 3 residues outside the read, so it is completed with the germline J gene. The chain combines TRBV6-2 or TRBV6-3 with TRBJ1-2, with TRBD1 matching over 9 bases. This CDR3 comprises 14 residues. Looked up from germline, CDR1 is MNHEY and CDR2 is SVGEGT. Here the CDR3 reads CASSSTDRGYDYTF. The part of the CDR3 DNA that was read is TGTGCCAGCAGTTCAACGGACAGGGGATACGAC.

With regard to this clone: Sequence at one end of the junction differs from germline and may be a read error. The sequenced fragment ends 3 residues before the CDR3 boundary, so the rest is inferred from the germline J gene. Other DNA variants within this sample encode the same CDR3. The chain carries TRBV19 and TRBJ1-3; 10 bases agree with TRBD1. The germline V gene encodes CDR1 LNHDA and CDR2 SQIVND (reference sequence). The CDR3 consists of 14 residues. The sequenced CDR3 bases are TGTGCCAGTCAGGGACAGGGGTTGGGAAACACG. Translated: CASQGQGLGNT. The CDR3 reads in full as CASQGQGLGNTIYF.

The CDR3: CSATLGSGGGYEQYF. Incomplete CDR3 DNA: TGCAGTGCTACCCTCGGGTCAGGAGGGGGCTACGAG. The chain uses TRBV20-1 and TRBJ2-7; D may match TRBD1 or TRBD2 (6 bases each). The DNA ends 3 residues before the CDR3 does, and the rest of the CDR3 is filled in from the germline J gene. This CDR3 has 15 residues. Germline lookup yields CDR1 DFQATT and CDR2 SNEGSKA (reference sequence). The germline V and J ends were trimmed by 4 bases and 3 bases, with 19 bases remaining between them.

As to this clone: The read gets to within 3 residues of the CDR3 end, and the germline J gene fills in the rest. This chain uses TRBV7-2 with TRBJ1-5, with D uncertain. The germline CDR1 and CDR2 sequences are SGHTA and FQGNSA. This CDR3 contains 13 residues. The germline V and J ends were trimmed by 1 base and 8 bases, with 9 bases remaining between them. The CDR3 sequence is CASSLVSTEPQHF. The CDR3 DNA, read in part, is TGTGCCAGCAGCTTAGTGAGTACTGAGCCC.

Note on this clone: The read gets to within 3 residues of the CDR3 end, and the germline J gene fills in the rest. This sequence joins TRBV27 and TRBJ2-7, with 7 bases matching TRBD1. This CDR3 comprises 14 residues. Unmatched junction bases numbered 11, after V lost 6 bases and J lost 6 bases. Germline V lookup: CDR1 MNHEY, CDR2 SMNVEV (reference sequence). CDR3: CASSQGVSPPEQYF. The CDR3 bases that were read are TGTGCCAGCAGCCAGGGGGTTTCGCCCCCCGAG.

Worth noting for this clone: The CDR3 goes on 3 residues after the read ends, and that part is filled in from the germline J gene. The rearrangement links TRBV28 to TRBJ2-7; a possible D gene is TRBD1 (5 bases). CDR1 and CDR2 from the germline V gene are MDHEN and SYDVKM. Trimming stripped 6 bases from V and 1 base from J, with 10 bases between. This CDR3 comprises 13 residues. The CDR3 region is CASRGPGSYEQYF. The CDR3 DNA, read in part, is TGTGCCAGCAGGGGGCCGGGTTCCTACGAG.

About this clone itself: The read is 3 residues too short to cover the CDR3 end, so that end is filled in from the germline J gene. The chain couples TRBV5-1 to TRBJ1-2; no definite D call. The CDR3 is 15 residues long. From germline, CDR1 is SGHRS and CDR2 YFSETQ. CDR3 DNA (partial): TGCGCCAGCAGCTTGGGTGTAGCGGGCACCTACGAC. This gives the protein CASSLGVAGTYD. The CDR3 as a whole reads CASSLGVAGTYDYTF.

Remarks on this clone: The read falls 3 residues short of the CDR3 end, and the missing part is taken from the germline J gene. The chain couples TRBV6-2 or TRBV6-3 to TRBJ2-7; the D is unclear. Trimming left V 2 bases short and J 3 bases short, with 8 bases between. The germline gives CDR1 MNHEY, CDR2 SVGEGT. The CDR3 runs to 13 residues. CDR3 loop: CASSYLSRYEQYF. The DNA read from the CDR3 is TGTGCCAGCAGTTACCTCTCCCGCTACGAG.

Turning to this clone: Coverage ceases 3 residues before the CDR3 finishes, and the germline J gene fills in the end. The V call is TRBV7-9, the J call TRBJ1-5; 12 positions match TRBD1. The germline gives CDR1 SEHNR, CDR2 FQNEAQ (reference sequence). Trimming removed 5 bases from V and 6 bases from J; junction bases left unmatched: 2. There are 14 residues in the CDR3. The part of the CDR3 DNA that was read is TGTGCCAGCAGCCCGGGACAGGGGGCTCAGCCC. Residues: CASSPGQGAQP. The full-length CDR3 reads as CASSPGQGAQPQHF.

Note on this clone: The CDR3 end falls 3 residues outside the read, so it is completed with the germline J gene. Other DNA sequences within the sample encode an identical CDR3. The chain has TRBV20-1 and TRBJ2-5; TRBD1 agrees at 9 bases. After removal of 5 bases from V and 2 bases from J, the junction contained 3 bases not matched to a gene. The CDR3 has 13 amino acids. The V gene's germline CDR1 is DFQATT and CDR2 SNEGSKA (reference sequence). CDR3 sequence reads: CSAPGQGQETQYF. The sequenced part of the CDR3 DNA is TGCAGTGCTCCAGGACAGGGGCAAGAGACC.

As for this clone: The observed sequence ends 3 residues before the CDR3 terminus, with the missing tail filled in from the germline J gene. The chain combines TRBV12-3 or TRBV12-4 with TRBJ2-5; the match to TRBD2 covers 9 bases. The CDR3 loop spans 16 amino acids. Unmatched junction bases numbered 4, after V lost 2 bases and J lost 0 bases. The covered CDR3 bases are TGTGCCAGCAGTTTATCTAGCGGGACGTACCAAGAGACC. Translation: CASSLSSGTYQET. From start to end, the CDR3 is CASSLSSGTYQETQYF.